The 19 T cell receptor beta chains presented below share a single source sample, sequenced in a study of T-cell reconstitution after alpha-beta-depleted transplantation in children. Their recognized antigens are unknown. General study points: The main origin of T-cell counts and diversity one year after transplant was newly produced T cells.

As it was prepared, the TCRbeta library received unique molecular identifiers. TCRdb independently ran MiXCR on the PCR reads; one entry per CDR3 protein. Here the sample spans a few hundred thousand distinct CDR3 sequences, roughly 7.8% being singletons. Sequencing used peripheral blood, obtained 360 days after TCRalphabeta/CD19-depleted stem cell transplant. Source of these receptors: a female patient aged 2-9 years who had a stem cell transplant for Fanconi anemia, so the T cells may come from the graft donor.

This clonotype was seen at least ten times. The chain uses TRBV6-5 and TRBJ2-2, with D possibly matching TRBD1 (6 bases). This CDR3 is built from 15 residues. Per the germline V gene, CDR1 is MNHEY and CDR2 is SVGAGI. Trimming removed 4 bases at V and 0 bases at J, with 9 bases between. The CDR3 region is CASSWTATNTGELFF. The CDR3 DNA follows: TGTGCCAGCAGTTGGACAGCTACGAACACCGGGGAGCTGTTTTTT.

This clonotype was recorded at least ten times. J is TRBJ2-7 and V is TRBV29-1, with TRBD1 matching over 10 bases. With 4 bases clipped from V and 3 bases from J, the junction kept 0 bases outside the gene matches. Germline V gene lookup returns CDR1 SQVTM and CDR2 ANQGSEA. CDR3 length equals 12 residues. CDR3 in amino acids: CSVGTGGYEQYF. Written as DNA, the CDR3 is TGCAGCGTTGGGACAGGGGGCTACGAGCAGTACTTC.

This clonotype was seen many times. The gene calls are TRBV5-1 and TRBJ2-7; D is unclear. Germline V gene data show CDR1 as SGHRS and CDR2 as YFSETQ. This CDR3 spans 13 amino acids. The ends were cut back, 0 bases at V and 6 bases at J, with 10 bases in the middle. DNA for the CDR3: TGCGCCAGCAGCTTGGATAACGGGTTCGAGCAGTACTTC. Translated, it gives CASSLDNGFEQYF.

V and J are TRBV13 and TRBJ1-1, with D possibly being TRBD1 (6 bases). CDR1 is PRHDT, CDR2 FYEKMQ, per germline (reference sequence). The CDR3 has 14 residues. V dropped 5 bases and J dropped 13 bases, with 23 bases sitting between them. The CDR3 loop reads CASSSQPGGHLGFF. DNA of the CDR3: TGTGCCAGCAGCAGTCAACCGGGGGGACACTTGGGTTTCTTT.

The gene calls are TRBV4-3 and TRBJ2-3; perhaps TRBD1 as D (5 bases). Germline V gives CDR1 LGHNA, CDR2 YSLEER. CDR3 length equals 16 residues. V lost 0 bases and J 3 bases, leaving 13 bases between the germline ends. CDR3 nucleotide sequence: TGCGCCAGCAGCCAAGATTACTCAGGGTTGACAGATACGCAGTATTTT. This codes for CASSQDYSGLTDTQYF.

This clonotype appeared a few times. This rearrangement joins TRBV6-5 to TRBJ1-6, with 8 bases fitting TRBD1. Losses at the gene ends were 0 bases for V and 8 bases for J; bases not matched to a gene: 6. CDR3 size: 16 residues. CDR1 MNHEY and CDR2 SVGAGI come from the germline V gene. This chain's CDR3 is CASSYSPGTGYSPLHF. CDR3 coding DNA: TGTGCCAGCAGTTACTCCCCCGGGACAGGTTATTCACCCCTCCACTTT.

V is TRBV20-1 and J is TRBJ2-7; 8 nucleotides line up with TRBD2. Per the germline V gene, CDR1 is DFQATT and CDR2 is SNEGSKA (reference sequence). This CDR3 is built from 13 residues. The CDR3 here is CKAGEEASYEQYF. CDR3 in DNA: TGCAAAGCGGGAGAGGAGGCATCCTACGAGCAGTACTTC.

This clonotype was detected a few times. V is TRBV7-2 and J is TRBJ2-7; D is undetermined. Germline assignment: CDR1 SGHTA and CDR2 FQGNSA. V was pared by 1 base and J by 0 bases, with 10 bases between. This CDR3 has 15 amino acids. This chain's CDR3 is CASSLGGGASYEQYV. CDR3 sequence (DNA): TGTGCCAGCAGCTTAGGTGGCGGAGCCTCCTACGAGCAGTACGTC.

This clonotype was observed at least ten times. The chain employs TRBV20-1 and TRBJ2-7; either TRBD1 or TRBD2 may fit D (6 bases each). Germline CDR1 reads DFQATT; CDR2 reads SNEGSKA (reference sequence). The length of the CDR3 is 14 residues. The V end lost 3 bases, the J end lost 3 bases, and 15 bases lay between the germline ends. CDR3 nucleotides: TGCAGTGCTAGGCGGGACACCAAAAACTACGAGCAGTACTTC. It specifies CSARRDTKNYEQYF.

This clonotype was detected ten times or more. The chain joins TRBV7-2 to TRBJ2-1, with 9 bases matching TRBD2. Germline V lookup: CDR1 SGHTA, CDR2 FQGNSA. This CDR3 is built from 15 residues. The junction had 3 bases not matched to a gene; V was cut back by 1 base and J by 5 bases. CDR3 in amino acids: CASSLGTSVHNEQFF. The DNA of the CDR3 is TGTGCCAGCAGCTTAGGGACTAGCGTTCACAATGAGCAGTTCTTC.

This clonotype was observed at least ten times. The rearrangement uses TRBV12-3 or TRBV12-4 and TRBJ1-2; no definite D call. The CDR3 has 14 amino acids. V lost 0 bases to trimming and J lost 8 bases, with 13 bases between them. CDR3 in amino acids: CASSLAMSFVGYTF. The CDR3, as DNA: TGTGCCAGCAGTTTAGCTATGTCTTTTGTGGGCTACACCTTC.

V and J are TRBV20-1 and TRBJ1-5; D gene unclear. The CDR3 runs 13 residues. The V gene lost 2 bases and the J gene lost 8 bases, with 13 bases spanning the gap. The germline CDR1 and CDR2 sequences are DFQATT and SNEGSKA (reference sequence). In nucleotides, the CDR3 is TGCAGTGCTAGACCTAGGACGGAGGAGCCCCAGCATTTT. Encoded protein: CSARPRTEEPQHF.

This clonotype was observed many times. The rearrangement links TRBV12-3 or TRBV12-4 to TRBJ2-7, with 9 bases fitting TRBD1. V trimming: 3 bases; J trimming: 6 bases; junction bases outside the gene matches: 6. CDR3 length: 14 amino acids. The CDR3 bases are TGTGCCAGCAGTTTGTCTCCGACAGGGGGCGAGCAGTACTTC. Translation: CASSLSPTGGEQYF.

The CDR3 nucleotides are TGCGCCAGCAGCCCGGTGTCCCTAGCGGGAGGGCGTTACAATGAGCAGTTCTTC. Translating gives CASSPVSLAGGRYNEQFF. This chain uses TRBV5-1 with TRBJ2-1; 12 bases line up with TRBD2. V shed 4 bases, J shed 4 bases, and the junction held 12 bases outside the gene matches. CDR1 is SGHRS, CDR2 YFSETQ, per germline. The CDR3 spans 18 residues.

This clonotype was observed a single time. The gene calls are TRBV20-1 and TRBJ2-2; a weak D match, TRBD2 (5 bases). The CDR3 contains 13 residues. Germline CDR1 is DFQATT and CDR2 is SNEGSKA (reference sequence). In nucleotides, the CDR3 is TGCAGCGGTAGAGAGGGCTCCGAGGGGGAGCTGTTTTTT. Its protein product is CSGREGSEGELFF.

This clonotype was seen many times. The CDR3 reads CASSLVATSTGELFF. CDR3 nucleotides: TGCGCCAGCAGCTTGGTTGCGACTAGCACCGGGGAGCTGTTTTTT. The chain joins TRBV5-1 to TRBJ2-2; D possibly corresponds to TRBD2 (6 bases). V was clipped by 0 bases and J by 4 bases, with 10 bases between them. In germline, CDR1 is SGHRS, CDR2 YFSETQ. The CDR3 length is 15 residues.

This clonotype was detected ten times or more. This CDR3 reads CATSQDPTGELFF. In nucleotides, the CDR3 is TGTGCCACCTCTCAGGACCCGACCGGGGAGCTGTTTTTT. The J gene is TRBJ2-2, the V gene TRBV15; D is undetermined. V gave up 8 bases and J gave up 5 bases, with 12 bases separating them. CDR3 length equals 13 residues. The germline CDR1 and CDR2 sequences are LNHNV and YYDKDF (reference sequence).

This clonotype was observed at least ten times. The chain uses TRBV4-1 and TRBJ2-7; 9 bases match TRBD1. Trimming took 0 bases from V and 6 from J; bases not matched to a gene: 12. The CDR3 is made up of 17 amino acids. CDR1 is MGHRA, CDR2 YSYEKL, per germline. DNA of the CDR3: TGCGCCAGCAGCCAAGATATCAGGACAGGGGTAGTACGCGAGCAGTACTTC. As protein: CASSQDIRTGVVREQYF.

This clonotype was recorded many times. The V call is TRBV3-1, the J call TRBJ2-1; 7 nucleotides agree with TRBD1. Germline values: CDR1 LGHDT, CDR2 YNNKEL (reference sequence). This CDR3 comprises 14 residues. The junction had 6 bases not matched to a gene; V was cut back by 1 base and J by 9 bases. The CDR3 DNA sequence: TGTGCCAGCAGCCAAGTCAGGGGGACCGGTGAGCAGTTCTTC. Translation gives CASSQVRGTGEQFF.